This T cell receptor (beta chain) was observed in a study of blood T cells in healthy people across ages. The length of the CDR3 is 12 residues. V lost 8 bases and J lost 3, with 11 bases in between. Germline CDR1 reads LGHDT; CDR2 reads YNNKEL (reference sequence). General observations from the study: The study found more naive CD4+ cells and higher diversity in long-lived than aged donors. Conclusively comparing naive with antigen-experienced cells was impossible with unsorted PBMCs.

Peripheral blood samples of 9 to 10 milliliters were drawn from each donor. With each sample, at least 6 micrograms of total RNA were extracted. This clonotype was detected ten times or more. The antigen is undetermined. Using a J-beta primer mix together with a sample-barcoded 5' primer, a second PCR was run for about 7 to 12 cycles. TCRdb called the 5' RACE reads again in MiXCR, with one record for every CDR3 protein. Among over a million distinct CDR3 sequences listed, more than 40% were seen once. The sample was blood. The receptor was isolated from an older woman in good health. This sequence joins TRBV3-1 and TRBJ2-7; D possibly corresponds to TRBD2 (7 bases). CDR3 nucleotide sequence: TGTGCCAGCGGGGGGGGCAGCTACGAGCAGTACTTC. Encoded protein: CASGGGSYEQYF.